This T cell receptor beta chain was captured by sequencing in a study of blood T cell repertoires in COVID-19. On the study more broadly: COVID-19 samples, acute and convalescent, were from the United States, Italy and Spain. T cells, B-cell-depleted T cells, or PBMCs supplied cDNA or gDNA.

Source study methods: Nucleated cell counts were estimated from reference gene primer amplification. Repertoires were generated with immunoSEQ multiplex PCR, while TCRdb's copy carries only in-frame clones and drops some. V and J calls and clone size are those listed in that table; D and trimming were worked out from the DNA. The profile shows 140,000 to 150,000 clones, almost 90% of them singletons. Germline V gives CDR1 KGHSH, CDR2 LQKENI. This CDR3 is built from 14 residues. The V gene end was trimmed by 4 bases and the J gene end by 0 bases; junction bases not matched to a gene: 1. This sequence was found in a human donor in a cohort sampled during active COVID-19. The material sequenced was peripheral blood. This chain connects TRBV18 to TRBJ2-7; 9 bases map to TRBD2. The CDR3 DNA is TGTGCCAGCTCACGACTAGCGGACTCCTACGAGCAGTACTTC. Translating it yields CASSRLADSYEQYF.